Given below is one T cell receptor beta chain in context. Authors' methods: Reference gene primer amplification gave nucleated cell count estimates. Profiled with immunoSEQ multiplex PCR; TCRdb holds only in-frame clones, not every one. The V and J calls and clone size were taken over from that table, and D and trimming were inferred from the DNA. The top ten hold more than 12% of the sample, which has approximately 61,000 clones, approximately 86% seen once. This entry belongs to a study of blood T cell repertoires in COVID-19. Study details: PBMCs, B-cell-depleted T cells, or T cells were the source of the cDNA or gDNA that made up the material.

Germline CDR1 and CDR2: SGHTA and FQGNSA. Unmatched junction bases numbered 8, after V lost 6 bases and J lost 2 bases. The CDR3 covers 15 residues. The sequence was collected from a human donor in a cohort sampled during active COVID-19. The rearrangement uses TRBV7-2 and TRBJ2-3, with 7 bases lining up with TRBD1. Material for sequencing was peripheral blood. The CDR3 DNA follows: TGTGCCAGCAGGAGAGGACAGGCACACACAGATACGCAGTATTTT. Protein product: CASRRGQAHTDTQYF.